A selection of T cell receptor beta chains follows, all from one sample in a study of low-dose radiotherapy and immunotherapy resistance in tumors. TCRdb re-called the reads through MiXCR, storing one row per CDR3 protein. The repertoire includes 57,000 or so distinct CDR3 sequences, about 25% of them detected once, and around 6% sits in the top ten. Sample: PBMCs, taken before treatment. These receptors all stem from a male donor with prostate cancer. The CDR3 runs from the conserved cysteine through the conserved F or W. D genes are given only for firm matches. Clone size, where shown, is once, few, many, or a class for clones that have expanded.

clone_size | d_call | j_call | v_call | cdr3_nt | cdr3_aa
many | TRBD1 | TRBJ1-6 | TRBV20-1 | TGCAGTAACTCCCCCGGGACAGGGAAGGCCCTCCACTTT | CSNSPGTGKALHF
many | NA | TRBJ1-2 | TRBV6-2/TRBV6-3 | TGTGCCAGCAGTTCGCAGGCGCCTTCCATCTATGGCTACACCTTC | CASSSQAPSIYGYTF
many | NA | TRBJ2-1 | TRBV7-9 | TGTGCCAGCAGCTTGCACAATGAGCAGTTCTTC | CASSLHNEQFF
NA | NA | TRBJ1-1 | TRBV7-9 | TGTGCCAGCAGCTTCTACATCCAGGAAGGGAACACTGAAGCTTTCTTT | CASSFYIQEGNTEAFF
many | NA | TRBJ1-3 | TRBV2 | TGTGCCAGCAGCGAAGGCAGGGGAACGTCCGGAAACACCATATATTTT | CASSEGRGTSGNTIYF
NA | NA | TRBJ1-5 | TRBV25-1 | TGTGCCAGCAGAACCACCCAGCCCCAGCATTTT | CASRTTQPQHF
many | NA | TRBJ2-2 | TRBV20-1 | TGCAGTGCTAGAGATCTACAGACCGGGGAGCTGTTTTTT | CSARDLQTGELFF
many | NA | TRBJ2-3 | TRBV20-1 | TGCAGTGCTAGACAAGATACGCAGTATTTT | CSARQDTQYF
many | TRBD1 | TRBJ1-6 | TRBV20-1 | TGCAGTGCTAGAGATATGGGGAGGGGACAGGGGAATTCACCCCTCCACTTT | CSARDMGRGQGNSPLHF
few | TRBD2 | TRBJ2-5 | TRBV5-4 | TGTGCCAGCAGCAACGTTTGGGGGGGAAAGTACCAAGAGACCCAGTACTTC | CASSNVWGGKYQETQYF
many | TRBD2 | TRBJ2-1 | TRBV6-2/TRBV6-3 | TGTGCCAGCAGTGTGGGCGGGAGTAAGGATGAGCAGTTCTTC | CASSVGGSKDEQFF
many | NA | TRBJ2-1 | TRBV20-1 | TGCAGTGCTAGCCTAGCGAGGAATGAGCAGTTCTTC | CSASLARNEQFF
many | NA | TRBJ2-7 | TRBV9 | TGTGCCAGCAGCGTAGGGGGCGGCAGGGGCTTTAGCTCCTACGAGCAGTACTTC | CASSVGGGRGFSSYEQYF
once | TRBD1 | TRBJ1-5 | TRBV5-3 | TGTGCCAGCAGCCAAGGGCGGACAGGGAATCAGCCCCAGCATTTT | CASSQGRTGNQPQHF
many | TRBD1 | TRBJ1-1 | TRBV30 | TGTGCCTGGAGTGCTACAGGGGGCAGGAACACTGAAGCTTTCTTT | CAWSATGGRNTEAFF
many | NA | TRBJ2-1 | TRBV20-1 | TGCAGTGCTAGTAGCCCTCACCTCAACAATGAGCAGTTCTTC | CSASSPHLNNEQFF
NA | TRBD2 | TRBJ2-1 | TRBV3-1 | TGTGCCAGCAGCCAAGATCGGCTAGCGGCCTACAATGAGCAGTTCTTC | CASSQDRLAAYNEQFF
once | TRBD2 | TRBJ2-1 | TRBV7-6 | TGTGCCAGCATGCCTAGCGGAACCTACAATGAGCAGTTCTTC | CASMPSGTYNEQFF
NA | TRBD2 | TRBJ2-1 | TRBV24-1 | TGTGCCACCAGTGACTTTAGCGGGAGATCCTACAATGAGCAGTTCTTC | CATSDFSGRSYNEQFF
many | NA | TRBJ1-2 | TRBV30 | TGTGCCTGGAGTGTAAAAGGGGTCGGCTATGGCTACACCTTC | CAWSVKGVGYGYTF